Presented here are 7 T cell receptor beta chains from one specimen sequenced in a study of technical replicates of blood from several donors. TCRdb's copy holds only in-frame clones and misses some; the assay was immunoSEQ multiplex PCR. Here the sample spans more than 90,000 clones, approximately 96% being singletons. Specimen: T cells isolated from PBMCs. The receptors originated from a human donor in good health.

The rearrangement uses TRBV2 and TRBJ1-2, with TRBD1 identical over 9 bases. J lost 3 bases, V lost 6 bases, and 8 bases had no gene match. The CDR3 length is 15 residues. Germline-derived CDR1 and CDR2 are SNHLY and FYNNEI. The CDR3 nucleotides are TGTGCCAGCAGAACCGGGACAGGGATTGACTATGGCTACACCTTC. Translated: CASRTGTGIDYGYTF.

This clone was picked up one time. The rearrangement links TRBV7-9 to TRBJ1-2, with D unclear. Per germline, CDR1 SEHNR and CDR2 FQNEAQ (reference sequence). V lost 4 bases and J 8 bases, leaving 11 bases between the germline ends. This CDR3 contains 12 residues. The CDR3 DNA reads TGTGCCAGCAGCTCCGGGTTAAGAGGCTACACCTTC. Translating it yields CASSSGLRGYTF. Variable domain in full (rest from reference TRBV7-9 and TRBJ1-2): DTGVSQNPRHKITKRGQNVTFRCDPISEHNRLYWYRQTLGQGPEFLTYFQNEAQLEKSRLLSDRFSAERPKGSFSTLEIQRTEQGDSAMYLCASSSGLRGYTFGSGTRLTVV.

This chain links TRBV19 with TRBJ2-7, with a weak D call TRBD1 (5 bases). Germline loops: CDR1 LNHDA, CDR2 SQIVND (reference sequence). The germline V and J ends were trimmed by 7 bases and 6 bases, with 13 bases remaining between them. This CDR3 region has 12 residues. Here the CDR3 reads CASISWGGEQYF. The CDR3 coding sequence is TGTGCCAGTATCTCATGGGGCGGCGAGCAGTACTTC.

J is TRBJ2-7 and V is TRBV10-3, with D possibly being TRBD1 (6 bases). Germline assignment: CDR1 ENHRY and CDR2 SYGVKD. CDR3 length: 15 amino acids. The V end lost 5 bases, the J end lost 3 bases, and 17 bases lay between the germline ends. The CDR3 region has the DNA TGTGCCATCAGTAGCCCCGGGAAGGGGGACTACGAGCAGTACTTC. As protein: CAISSPGKGDYEQYF.

V usage is TRBV5-4 and J usage is TRBJ1-1; 8 bases align to TRBD1. With 7 bases clipped from V and 5 bases from J, the junction kept 13 bases outside the gene matches. Germline loops: CDR1 SGHNT, CDR2 YYREEE (reference sequence). The CDR3 loop spans 15 amino acids. DNA of the CDR3: TGTGCCAGCGGCAGAAGACAGGGGTTTACTACTGAAGCTTTCTTT. Translated: CASGRRQGFTTEAFF. The full variable domain, with the rest looked up from reference TRBV5-4 and TRBJ1-1, is ETGVTQSPTHLIKTRGQQVTLRCSSQSGHNTVSWYQQALGQGPQFIFQYYREEENGRGNFPPRFSGLQFPNYSSELNVNALELDDSALYLCASGRRQGFTTEAFFGQGTRLTVV.

CDR3 in amino acids: CASNRAGSYEQYF. DNA for the CDR3: TGTGCCAGCAACCGAGCGGGCTCCTACGAGCAGTACTTC. V and J are TRBV6-5 and TRBJ2-7, with D tentatively TRBD2 (6 bases). Trimming removed 7 bases at V and 0 bases at J, with 10 bases between. CDR3 length equals 13 residues. Germline loops: CDR1 MNHEY, CDR2 SVGAGI.

The rearrangement links TRBV30 to TRBJ1-2, with TRBD1 as a possible D gene (5 bases). The CDR3 has 11 amino acids. Germline V gene sequence: CDR1 GTSNPN, CDR2 SVGIG (reference sequence). Trimming left V 1 base short and J 7 bases short, with 7 bases between. Here the CDR3 reads CAWSEGVGYTF. CDR3 DNA: TGTGCCTGGAGTGAAGGGGTTGGCTACACCTTC.